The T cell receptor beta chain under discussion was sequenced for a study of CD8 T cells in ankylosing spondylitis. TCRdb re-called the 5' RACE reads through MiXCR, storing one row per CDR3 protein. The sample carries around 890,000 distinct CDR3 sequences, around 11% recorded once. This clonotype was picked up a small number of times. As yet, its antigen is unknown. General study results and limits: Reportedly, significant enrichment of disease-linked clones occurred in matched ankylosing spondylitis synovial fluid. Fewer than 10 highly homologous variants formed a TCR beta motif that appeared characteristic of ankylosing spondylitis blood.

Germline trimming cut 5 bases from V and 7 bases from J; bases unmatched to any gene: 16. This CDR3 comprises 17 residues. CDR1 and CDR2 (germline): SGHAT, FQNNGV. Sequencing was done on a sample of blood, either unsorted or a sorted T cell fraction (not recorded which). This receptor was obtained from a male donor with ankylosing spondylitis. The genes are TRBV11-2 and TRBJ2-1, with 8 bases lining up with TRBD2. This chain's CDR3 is CASSRQSGGPSWNEQFF. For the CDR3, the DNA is TGTGCCAGCAGCCGACAAAGCGGGGGACCGTCTTGGAATGAGCAGTTCTTC.